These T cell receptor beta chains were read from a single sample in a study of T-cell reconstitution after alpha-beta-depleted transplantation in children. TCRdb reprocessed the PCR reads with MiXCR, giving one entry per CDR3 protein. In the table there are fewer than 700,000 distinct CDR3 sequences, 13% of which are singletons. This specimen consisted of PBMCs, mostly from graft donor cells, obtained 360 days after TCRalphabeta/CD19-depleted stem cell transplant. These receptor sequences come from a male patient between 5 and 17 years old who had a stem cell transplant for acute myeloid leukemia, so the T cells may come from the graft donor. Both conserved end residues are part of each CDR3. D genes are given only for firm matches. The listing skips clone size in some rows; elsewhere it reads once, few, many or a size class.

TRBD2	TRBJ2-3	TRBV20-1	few	CSASTSGYTDTQYF	TGCAGTGCTAGTACTAGCGGCTACACAGATACGCAGTATTTT
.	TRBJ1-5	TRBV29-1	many	CSVEAGNSNQPQHF	TGCAGCGTTGAAGCTGGGAATAGCAATCAGCCCCAGCATTTT
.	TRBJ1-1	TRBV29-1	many	CSVAGEWNTEAFF	TGCAGCGTTGCCGGGGAGTGGAACACTGAAGCTTTCTTT
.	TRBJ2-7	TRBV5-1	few	CASRSFNNRGYEQYF	TGCGCCAGCAGGTCCTTTAATAACCGAGGCTACGAGCAGTACTTC
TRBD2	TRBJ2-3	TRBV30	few	CAWSVTLAGGAGTDTQYF	TGTGCCTGGAGTGTTACACTAGCGGGAGGAGCAGGCACAGATACGCAGTATTTT
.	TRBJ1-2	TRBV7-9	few	CASSLVGQLTNYGYTF	TGTGCCAGCAGCTTAGTCGGGCAGTTAACTAACTATGGCTACACCTTC
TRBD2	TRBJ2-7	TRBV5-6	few	CASSLAGTTNF	TGTGCCAGCAGCTTGGCGGGGACTACGAACTTC
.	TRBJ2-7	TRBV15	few	CATSRVAGSSYEQYF	TGTGCCACCAGCAGAGTGGCGGGGAGCTCCTACGAGCAGTACTTC
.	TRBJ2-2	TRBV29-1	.	CSVTSGLRATGELFF	TGCAGCGTTACGTCAGGGTTGAGGGCAACCGGGGAGCTGTTTTTT
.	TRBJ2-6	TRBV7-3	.	CASSADFPSGANVLTF	TGTGCCAGCAGCGCAGACTTCCCGTCTGGGGCCAACGTCCTGACTTTC
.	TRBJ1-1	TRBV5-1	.	CASGAENTEAFF	TGCGCCAGCGGGGCAGAGAACACTGAAGCTTTCTTT
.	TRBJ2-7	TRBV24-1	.	CATSDQPQTQGLYEQYF	TGTGCCACCAGTGACCAGCCCCAGACCCAGGGACTTTACGAGCAGTACTTC
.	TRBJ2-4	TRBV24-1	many	CATSDSQGREENIQYF	TGTGCCACCAGTGATTCCCAGGGCAGGGAAGAAAACATTCAGTACTTC
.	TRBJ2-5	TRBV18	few	CASSPPGSRPQETQYF	TGTGCCAGCTCACCACCAGGGTCCCGCCCCCAAGAGACCCAGTACTTC
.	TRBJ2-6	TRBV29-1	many	CSVENRQRLSGANVLTF	TGCAGCGTTGAAAATCGGCAACGGCTCTCTGGGGCCAACGTCCTGACTTTC
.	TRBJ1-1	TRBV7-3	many	CASSKGPGNTEAFF	TGTGCCAGCAGCAAGGGCCCAGGGAACACTGAAGCTTTCTTT
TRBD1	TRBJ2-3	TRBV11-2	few	CASSLEGTGNSQADTQYF	TGTGCCAGCAGCTTAGAGGGGACAGGGAACTCTCAGGCAGATACGCAGTATTTT
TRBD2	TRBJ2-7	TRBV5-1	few	CASSFAGTTPSYEQYF	TGCGCCAGCAGCTTCGCCGGGACTACCCCCTCCTACGAGCAGTACTTC
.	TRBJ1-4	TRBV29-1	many	CSAFLGGWEKLFF	TGCAGCGCTTTTCTGGGGGGCTGGGAAAAACTGTTTTTT
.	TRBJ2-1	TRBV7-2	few	CASGTHLRNEQFF	TGTGCCAGCGGGACCCACCTGAGGAATGAGCAGTTCTTC
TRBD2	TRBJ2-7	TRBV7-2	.	CASSPGTSGRVEQYF	TGTGCCAGCAGCCCGGGGACTAGCGGGAGGGTCGAGCAGTACTTC
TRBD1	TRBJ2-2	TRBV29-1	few	CSVGDRGPGELFF	TGCAGCGTTGGGGACAGGGGGCCCGGGGAGCTGTTTTTT
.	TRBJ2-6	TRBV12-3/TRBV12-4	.	CASRPGANVLTF	TGTGCCAGCAGGCCTGGGGCCAACGTCCTGACTTTC
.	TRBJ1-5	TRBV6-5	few	CASSHPPLSNQPQHF	TGTGCCAGCAGCCACCCTCCGCTAAGCAATCAGCCCCAGCATTTT
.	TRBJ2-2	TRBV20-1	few	CSAPLRAGNTGELFF	TGCAGTGCCCCCTTACGCGCGGGGAACACCGGGGAGCTGTTTTTT
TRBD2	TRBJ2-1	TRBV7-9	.	CASSLGDSGRSYNEQFF	TGTGCCAGCAGCTTAGGGGATAGCGGGAGATCCTACAATGAGCAGTTCTTC
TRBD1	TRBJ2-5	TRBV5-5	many	CASRDPGQGAETQYF	TGTGCCAGCAGGGATCCGGGACAGGGGGCAGAGACCCAGTACTTC
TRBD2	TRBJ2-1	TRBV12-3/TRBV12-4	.	CASSGGLAGVNEQFF	TGTGCCAGCAGTGGGGGACTAGCGGGAGTCAATGAGCAGTTCTTC
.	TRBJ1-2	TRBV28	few	CASSLGQRGNGYTF	TGTGCCAGCAGTTTAGGTCAGCGGGGAAACGGCTACACCTTC
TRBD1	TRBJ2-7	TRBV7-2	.	CASRTWDRGYEQYF	TGTGCCAGCAGGACTTGGGACAGGGGTTACGAGCAGTACTTC
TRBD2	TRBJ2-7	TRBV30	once	CAWSGLALFSYGQYF	TGTGCCTGGAGTGGACTAGCGCTATTCTCCTACGGGCAGTACTTC
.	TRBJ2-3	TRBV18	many	CASSPFQSIEDTQYF	TGTGCCAGCTCACCTTTCCAGTCCATTGAAGATACGCAGTATTTT
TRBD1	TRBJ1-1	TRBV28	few	CASRDRAGVNTEAFF	TGTGCCAGCAGGGACAGGGCAGGGGTTAACACTGAAGCTTTCTTT
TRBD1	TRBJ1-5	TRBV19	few	CASSMGTGLTNQPQHF	TGTGCCAGTAGTATGGGGACAGGGTTGACTAATCAGCCCCAGCATTTT
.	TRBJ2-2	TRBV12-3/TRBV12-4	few	CASTLWGPGELFF	TGTGCCAGCACCCTATGGGGGCCCGGGGAGCTGTTTTTT
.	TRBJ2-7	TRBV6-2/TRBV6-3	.	CASSPHVLGSYEQYF	TGTGCCAGCAGTCCCCACGTTTTGGGCTCCTACGAGCAGTACTTC
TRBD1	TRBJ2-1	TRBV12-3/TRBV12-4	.	CASKGDSNYNEQFF	TGTGCCAGCAAGGGGGACAGCAACTACAATGAGCAGTTCTTC
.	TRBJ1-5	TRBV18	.	CASSPLVGRGYTDTQHF	TGTGCCAGCTCACCCCTAGTGGGAAGAGGGTACACCGATACGCAGCATTTT
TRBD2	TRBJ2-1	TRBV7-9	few	CASSSAAGGPDWEQFF	TGTGCCAGCAGCTCCGCAGCGGGAGGGCCCGATTGGGAGCAGTTCTTC
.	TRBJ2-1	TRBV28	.	CASTGLRGRGPYNEQFF	TGTGCCAGCACGGGACTACGAGGGCGGGGGCCCTACAATGAGCAGTTCTTC
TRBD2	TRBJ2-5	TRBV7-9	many	CASRLAGAKETQYF	TGTGCCAGCAGACTAGCGGGTGCAAAAGAGACCCAGTACTTC
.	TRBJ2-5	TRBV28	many	CASSFLGHGETQYF	TGTGCCAGCAGTTTTTTGGGGCATGGGGAGACCCAGTACTTC
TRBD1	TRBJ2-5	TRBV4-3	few	CASSQVTGGGETQYF	TGCGCCAGCAGCCAAGTAACAGGGGGTGGAGAGACCCAGTACTTC
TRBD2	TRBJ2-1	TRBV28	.	CASSFLSGSSYKEQFF	TGTGCCAGCAGTTTCCTTAGCGGGAGCTCCTACAAGGAGCAGTTCTTC
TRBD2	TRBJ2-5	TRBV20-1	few	CSANEREGRQETQYF	TGCAGTGCCAATGAGCGGGAGGGCCGTCAGGAGACCCAGTACTTC
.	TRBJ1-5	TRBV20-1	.	CSAGEEDQPQHF	TGCAGTGCCGGAGAGGAGGATCAGCCCCAGCATTTT
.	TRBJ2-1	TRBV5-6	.	CASSLELGLRAVNEQFF	TGTGCCAGCAGCTTGGAGCTAGGACTCCGGGCGGTAAATGAGCAGTTCTTC
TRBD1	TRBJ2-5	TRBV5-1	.	CASSQGTGETQYF	TGCGCCAGCAGCCAGGGGACAGGAGAGACCCAGTACTTC
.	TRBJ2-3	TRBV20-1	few	CSARDRDSHTDTQYF	TGCAGTGCTAGAGATCGGGACTCGCACACAGATACGCAGTATTTT
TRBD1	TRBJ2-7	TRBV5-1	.	CASSAGQGATYEQYF	TGCGCCAGCAGCGCCGGACAGGGGGCTACCTACGAGCAGTACTTC
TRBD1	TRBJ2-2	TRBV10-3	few	CAISGPEGQGRTGELFF	TGTGCCATCAGTGGCCCCGAAGGACAGGGACGGACCGGGGAGCTGTTTTTT
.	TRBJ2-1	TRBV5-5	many	CASSLGGSAYNPQFF	TGTGCCAGCAGCTTGGGTGGGAGTGCCTACAACCCCCAGTTCTTC
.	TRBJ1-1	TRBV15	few	CATSAGWGVTEAFF	TGTGCCACCAGCGCGGGTTGGGGGGTCACTGAAGCTTTCTTT
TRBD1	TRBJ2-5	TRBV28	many	CASSMTGLQETQYF	TGTGCCAGCAGTATGACAGGGTTACAAGAGACCCAGTACTTC
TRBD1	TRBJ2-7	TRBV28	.	CASSFGGQDRVASYEQYF	TGTGCCAGCAGTTTTGGGGGACAGGACAGGGTGGCTTCCTACGAGCAGTACTTC
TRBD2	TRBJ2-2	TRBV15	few	CATSRDRLAGSPTGELFF	TGTGCCACCAGCAGAGATCGGCTAGCGGGATCACCCACCGGGGAGCTGTTTTTT
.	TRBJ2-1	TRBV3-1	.	CASSHNRDRVYYEQFF	TGTGCCAGCAGCCATAACCGGGACCGGGTCTATTATGAGCAGTTCTTC